The 23 T cell receptor beta chains reported below all come from one sample, sequenced in a study of CD8 T cells in ankylosing spondylitis. TCRdb reprocessed the 5' RACE reads with MiXCR, giving one entry per CDR3 protein. The table includes about 250,000 distinct CDR3 sequences, roughly a third detected once. Sample: blood, either unsorted or a sorted T cell fraction (not recorded which). These TCRs come from a male donor with ankylosing spondylitis or in good health (not recorded which).

The V gene is TRBV10-3, the J gene TRBJ1-1; tentatively, D is TRBD1 (6 bases). In germline, CDR1 is ENHRY, CDR2 SYGVKD. The CDR3 loop spans 12 amino acids. The germline V and J ends were trimmed by 11 bases and 2 bases, with 12 bases remaining between them. CDR3 in amino acids: CAAGQLNTEAFF. DNA for the CDR3: TGTGCCGCCGGACAGCTAAACACTGAAGCTTTCTTT.

The V and J genes are TRBV29-1 and TRBJ2-1, with D unclear. V was clipped by 3 bases and J by 1 base, with 16 bases between them. Germline loops: CDR1 SQVTM, CDR2 ANQGSEA. CDR3 length equals 16 residues. The CDR3 sequence is CSVEGWWEISYNEQFF. CDR3 DNA sequence: TGCAGCGTTGAGGGGTGGTGGGAAATATCCTACAATGAGCAGTTCTTC.

The CDR3, as DNA: TGTGCCAGCGCCCCCGGAGGAAACACCATATATTTT. Protein product: CASAPGGNTIYF. This sequence joins TRBV12-3 or TRBV12-4 and TRBJ1-3, with unresolved D. This CDR3 has 12 residues. V lost 8 bases to trimming and J lost 4 bases, with 9 bases between them.

This chain links TRBV29-1 with TRBJ2-2; D could derive from TRBD1 or TRBD2 (6 bases each). Trimming shortened V by 6 bases and J by 4 bases, and 12 bases separated the two germline ends. Per germline, CDR1 SQVTM and CDR2 ANQGSEA. The CDR3 runs to 13 residues. CDR3 loop: CSVQGRGTGELFF. CDR3 coding DNA: TGCAGCGTCCAGGGGCGGGGCACCGGGGAGCTGTTTTTT.

CDR3 DNA sequence: TGTGCCACCAGCACCCGGGACACCTACTACGAGCAGTACTTC. Amino acids: CATSTRDTYYEQYF. The chain recombines TRBV15 with TRBJ2-7, with D tentatively TRBD1 (6 bases). Germline V gives CDR1 LNHNV, CDR2 YYDKDF (reference sequence). The ends were cut back, 4 bases at V and 3 bases at J, with 13 bases in the middle. CDR3 length: 14 amino acids.

This clonotype has a handful of counts. The rearrangement uses TRBV9 and TRBJ1-5; 8 positions agree with TRBD1. The CDR3 loop spans 15 amino acids. V dropped 3 bases and J dropped 4; count of bases not matched to a gene: 6. Germline CDR1 and CDR2: SGDLS and YYNGEE. The CDR3 here is CASSATGGVNQPQHF. CDR3 nucleotides: TGTGCCAGCAGCGCCACAGGGGGTGTGAATCAGCCCCAGCATTTT.

The V and J genes are TRBV10-3 and TRBJ2-2; TRBD2 matches at 10 bases. Germline-derived CDR1 and CDR2 are ENHRY and SYGVKD. V lost 8 bases and J lost 3; bases outside the gene matches: 6. The CDR3 has 15 amino acids. The CDR3 sequence: CAISAGTSDTGELFF. CDR3 coding DNA: TGTGCCATCTCAGCCGGGACTAGCGACACCGGGGAGCTGTTTTTT.

This clonotype has just a few counts. V and J are TRBV12-3 or TRBV12-4 and TRBJ2-3; TRBD2 aligns across 12 bases. Germline trimming cut 5 bases from V and 2 bases from J; bases unmatched to any gene: 2. The CDR3 extends over 15 amino acids. CDR3 DNA: TGTGCCAGCAGTAGGACTAGCGGGGTCACAGATACGCAGTATTTT. Its translation is CASSRTSGVTDTQYF.

This clonotype was seen only a few times. The chain links TRBV20-1 to TRBJ2-1; D is unclear. CDR3 length: 14 residues. Germline lookup yields CDR1 DFQATT and CDR2 SNEGSKA (reference sequence). V was cut by 2 bases and J by 3 bases, with 11 bases left in between. The CDR3 protein is CSARTALGYNEQFF. Written as DNA, the CDR3 is TGCAGTGCTAGAACAGCTTTAGGCTACAATGAGCAGTTCTTC.

This clonotype was found a few times. The chain combines TRBV20-1 with TRBJ1-4; 8 positions match TRBD1. Looked up from germline, CDR1 is DFQATT and CDR2 is SNEGSKA (reference sequence). This CDR3 is 11 amino acids long. CDR3: CRGQEGEKLFF. The CDR3 DNA reads TGCAGGGGACAGGAGGGGGAAAAACTGTTTTTT.

The chain has TRBV2 and TRBJ2-1; tentatively, D is TRBD2 (7 bases). CDR1 and CDR2 (germline): SNHLY, FYNNEI. V shed 8 bases and J shed 7 bases, with 30 bases lying between them. The CDR3 runs 18 residues. CDR3 region: CASCGTRGADGGGNEQFF. The CDR3 nucleotides read TGTGCCAGCTGCGGAACCAGGGGCGCGGACGGGGGAGGGAATGAGCAGTTCTTC.

This clonotype was seen more than once but under ten times. The chain carries TRBV7-6 and TRBJ2-3; no definite D call. The CDR3 covers 13 residues. Germline V gene data show CDR1 as SGHVS and CDR2 as FNYEAQ. Deletions cut 3 bases from V and 1 base from J, with 5 bases between. CDR3 sequence reads: CASSFDRTDTQYF. CDR3 coding DNA: TGTGCCAGCAGCTTTGACCGCACAGATACGCAGTATTTT.

This sequence joins TRBV7-2 and TRBJ2-7; D assignment may be TRBD1 or TRBD2 (5 bases each). CDR3 length equals 13 residues. The germline V gene encodes CDR1 SGHTA and CDR2 FQGNSA. V was shortened by 3 bases and J by 9 bases, with 15 bases between the two germline ends. CDR3 in amino acids: CASSLYRDGWQYF. The CDR3 DNA follows: TGTGCCAGCAGCTTGTATAGGGACGGGTGGCAGTACTTC. The complete variable domain, with remaining parts taken from reference TRBV7-2 and TRBJ2-7, reads GAGVSQSPSNKVTEKGKDVELRCDPISGHTALYWYRQSLGQGLEFLIYFQGNSAPDKSGLPSDRFSAERTGGSVSTLTIQRTQQEDSAVYLCASSLYRDGWQYFGPGTRLTVT.

This clonotype was recorded a few times. This chain uses TRBV5-5 with TRBJ2-7; 8 bases match TRBD1. The CDR3 contains 14 residues. V dropped 2 bases and J dropped 4; count of bases not matched to a gene: 5. From germline, CDR1 is SGHKS and CDR2 YYEKEE (reference sequence). As DNA, the CDR3 is TGTGCCAGCAGCTTATGGACAGGGAGGTACGAGCAGTACTTC. Translating gives CASSLWTGRYEQYF.

This clonotype was seen many times. The V call is TRBV6-6, the J call TRBJ2-3; D possibly corresponds to TRBD1 (5 bases). The CDR3 is made up of 13 amino acids. V was trimmed by 4 bases and J by 4 bases, leaving 9 bases between them. Germline assignment: CDR1 MNHNY and CDR2 SVGAGI (reference sequence). The CDR3: CASSSPGSDTQYF. DNA of the CDR3: TGTGCCAGCAGTTCACCAGGGTCAGATACGCAGTATTTT.

The J gene is TRBJ2-1, the V gene TRBV7-9, with D unresolved. The germline gives CDR1 SEHNR, CDR2 FQNEAQ (reference sequence). The CDR3 contains 14 residues. With 2 bases removed from V and 6 bases from J, the gap between germline ends came to 11 bases. CDR3 amino acids: CASSLPAGPNEQFF. The CDR3 DNA follows: TGTGCCAGCAGCTTACCGGCAGGCCCCAATGAGCAGTTCTTC.

The chain links TRBV5-5 to TRBJ2-5; a possible D gene is TRBD2 (7 bases). V lost 2 bases and J lost 1, with 12 bases in between. Germline CDR1 is SGHKS and CDR2 is YYEKEE (reference sequence). CDR3 size: 15 residues. As DNA, the CDR3 is TGTGCCAGCAGCTTCCTCGGGGGGCCCCAAGAGACCCAGTACTTC. Translated: CASSFLGGPQETQYF.

This sequence joins TRBV20-1 and TRBJ2-3; D is unresolved. CDR3 length: 11 residues. Germline CDR1 and CDR2: DFQATT and SNEGSKA (reference sequence). The V end was cut by 3 bases, the J end by 5 bases, with 6 bases between. CDR3 sequence reads: CSASVGDTQYF. The CDR3 DNA is TGCAGTGCTAGCGTGGGAGATACGCAGTATTTT.

This clonotype showed up just a few times. The V call is TRBV12-3 or TRBV12-4, the J call TRBJ2-1, with 8 nucleotides matching TRBD2. Trimming took 6 bases from V and 2 from J; bases not matched to a gene: 6. The CDR3 sequence is 15 residues long. The CDR3 DNA reads TGTGCCAGCAGATCCACTAGCGGTCCCTACAATGAGCAGTTCTTC. Amino acid sequence: CASRSTSGPYNEQFF.

This clonotype was recorded a few times. V usage is TRBV9 and J usage is TRBJ2-1, with 7 bases lining up with TRBD2. Germline V gene sequence: CDR1 SGDLS, CDR2 YYNGEE. CDR3 size: 12 residues. Trimming cost V 4 bases and J 12 bases; bases outside gene matches: 7. DNA for the CDR3: TGTGCCAGCAGCCCCGCGGGGGACTTGCAGTTCTTC. Protein sequence: CASSPAGDLQFF. The full variable domain, its missing parts supplied by reference TRBV9 and TRBJ2-1, is DSGVTQTPKHLITATGQRVTLRCSPRSGDLSVYWYQQSLDQGLQFLIQYYNGEERAKGNILERFSAQQFPDLHSELNLSSLELGDSALYFCASSPAGDLQFFGPGTRLTVL.

For the CDR3, the DNA is TGTGCCAGCAGTTACTCTGAGGGGAAATCAGGAAACACCATATATTTT. Translating gives CASSYSEGKSGNTIYF. The V call is TRBV6-5, the J call TRBJ1-3; TRBD1 might be the D (5 bases). CDR3 size: 16 residues. The germline V gene has CDR1 MNHEY and CDR2 SVGAGI. V was shortened by 0 bases and J by 4 bases, with 13 bases between the two germline ends.

This clonotype was detected only a few times. The V gene is TRBV20-1, the J gene TRBJ2-6; 7 bases are a match to TRBD2. The CDR3 has 15 residues. V was pared by 6 bases and J by 0 bases, with 5 bases of the junction left unmatched. Germline assignment: CDR1 DFQATT and CDR2 SNEGSKA (reference sequence). The CDR3 spells CSAAGGGSGANVLTF. DNA of the CDR3: TGCAGTGCCGCCGGCGGGGGCTCTGGGGCCAACGTCCTGACTTTC.

This clonotype was seen more than once but under ten times. The gene calls are TRBV20-1 and TRBJ1-6, with D possibly TRBD1 on 6 matching bases. The germline V gene encodes CDR1 DFQATT and CDR2 SNEGSKA (reference sequence). The CDR3 length is 14 residues. The V and J ends lost 3 bases and 5 bases respectively, with 11 bases between them. For the CDR3, the DNA is TGCAGTGCTAGTGACAGGCTGAATAATTCACCCCTCCACTTT. It is translated as CSASDRLNNSPLHF.